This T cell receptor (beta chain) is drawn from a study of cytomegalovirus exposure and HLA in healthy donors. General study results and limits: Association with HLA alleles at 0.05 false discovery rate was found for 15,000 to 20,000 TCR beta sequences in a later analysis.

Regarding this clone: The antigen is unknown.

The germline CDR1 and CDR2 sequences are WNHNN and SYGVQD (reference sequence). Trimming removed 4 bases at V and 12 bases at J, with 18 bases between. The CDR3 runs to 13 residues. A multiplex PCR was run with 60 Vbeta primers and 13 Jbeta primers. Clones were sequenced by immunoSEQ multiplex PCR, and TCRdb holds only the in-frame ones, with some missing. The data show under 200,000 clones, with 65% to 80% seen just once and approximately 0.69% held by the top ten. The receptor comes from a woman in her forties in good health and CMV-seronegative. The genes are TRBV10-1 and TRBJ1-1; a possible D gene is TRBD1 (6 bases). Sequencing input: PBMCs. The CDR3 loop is CASSGGPTLLPFF. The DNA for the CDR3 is TGCGCCAGCAGTGGGGGGCCGACACTCCTACCTTTCTTT.